These 25 T cell receptor beta chains originate from one sample sequenced in a study of identical twins. Via MiXCR, TCRdb re-called the 5' RACE reads, giving one row per CDR3 protein. Of roughly 190,000 distinct CDR3 sequences in the sample, 15% were seen once. The same sample was also used in a study of T cells expressing NK-cell markers.

Sample: CD8+ T cells sorted from blood. These receptor sequences come from a woman aged 18-29 years in good health.

This clonotype has ten or more counts. The chain links TRBV11-2 to TRBJ2-5, with a tentative D call TRBD1 (6 bases). This CDR3 is built from 15 residues. Germline V CDR1 and CDR2: SGHAT, FQNNGV. V gave up 0 bases and J gave up 5 bases, with 13 bases separating them. This CDR3 reads CASSLDQAGAETQYF. The CDR3 coding sequence is TGTGCCAGCAGCTTAGATCAGGCAGGGGCGGAGACCCAGTACTTC.

This sequence joins TRBV20-1 and TRBJ1-2; a weak D match, TRBD1 (5 bases). Trimming took off 3 bases at V and 4 bases at J, with 15 bases between the two ends. In germline, CDR1 is DFQATT, CDR2 SNEGSKA (reference sequence). This CDR3 is built from 14 residues. The CDR3 nucleotides read TGCAGTGCTAGCACAGGTCTTGTAACCTATGGCTACACCTTC. Residues: CSASTGLVTYGYTF.

This chain connects TRBV6-2 or TRBV6-3 to TRBJ2-7; 8 nucleotides line up with TRBD2. This CDR3 region has 14 residues. CDR1 is MNHEY, CDR2 SVGEGT, per germline. Trimming removed 5 bases from V and 6 bases from J; junction bases left unmatched: 9. This CDR3 is CASSSPGLGGEQYF. The CDR3 DNA reads as TGTGCCAGCAGTAGCCCGGGACTAGGAGGCGAGCAGTACTTC.

The table lists this clonotype with a few counts. V and J are TRBV29-1 and TRBJ2-3; D is ambiguous. There are 17 residues in the CDR3. Looked up from germline, CDR1 is SQVTM and CDR2 is ANQGSEA. Deletions cut 6 bases from V and 2 bases from J, with 24 bases between. The CDR3 sequence is CSVVAWGADLDTDTQYF. The CDR3 DNA follows: TGCAGCGTGGTGGCCTGGGGTGCGGACCTCGACACAGATACGCAGTATTTT.

The J gene is TRBJ2-3, the V gene TRBV12-3 or TRBV12-4; the D gene is possibly TRBD2 (6 bases). Deletions cut 1 base from V and 4 bases from J, with 9 bases between. The CDR3 covers 14 residues. The CDR3 sequence is CASSLGTGADTQYF. The CDR3 DNA follows: TGTGCCAGCAGTTTAGGGACGGGGGCAGATACGCAGTATTTT.

This clonotype appeared a few times. This chain joins TRBV25-1 and TRBJ2-1; D is undetermined. The germline V gene encodes CDR1 MGHDK and CDR2 SYGVNS. V was trimmed by 1 base and J by 7 bases, leaving 8 bases between them. The CDR3 is 13 amino acids. CDR3 in DNA: TGTGCCAGCAGTGAATTCTCTTGGAATGAGCAGTTCTTC. This translates into CASSEFSWNEQFF.

The chain employs TRBV4-3 and TRBJ2-3; D perhaps matches TRBD1 (5 bases). Germline V gene lookup returns CDR1 LGHNA and CDR2 YSLEER. The CDR3 consists of 15 residues. V lost 0 bases, J lost 2 bases, and 9 bases lay in between. In DNA, the CDR3 is TGCGCCAGCAGCCAAGATGACAGCTCCACAGATACGCAGTATTTT. Translating it yields CASSQDDSSTDTQYF.

The chain couples TRBV12-3 or TRBV12-4 to TRBJ2-7; D is undetermined. Trimming pared 1 base from V and 4 bases from J, leaving 8 bases between. The length of the CDR3 is 13 residues. The CDR3 DNA is TGTGCCAGCAGTTTAGGGTCATGGTACGAGCAGTACTTC. Translated, it gives CASSLGSWYEQYF.

CDR3 nucleotides: TGTGCCAGCAGCTTGACCCCGGGCCTCTCCTACGAGCAGTACTTC. Protein sequence: CASSLTPGLSYEQYF. The V call is TRBV5-5, the J call TRBJ2-7, with unresolved D. Per germline, CDR1 SGHKS and CDR2 YYEKEE (reference sequence). This CDR3 is 15 amino acids long. V gave up 1 base and J gave up 0 bases, with 11 bases separating them.

At least ten counts were recorded for this clonotype. V is TRBV11-2 and J is TRBJ2-7; no clear D gene. The CDR3 is 15 amino acids. The germline CDR1 and CDR2 sequences are SGHAT and FQNNGV. V lost 4 bases and J lost 5, with 18 bases in between. The CDR3: CASSSSALGGDEQYF. For the CDR3, the DNA is TGTGCCAGCAGCTCTAGTGCACTGGGCGGAGACGAGCAGTACTTC.

The J gene is TRBJ2-3, the V gene TRBV27, with a tentative D call TRBD2 (6 bases). Germline CDR1 is MNHEY and CDR2 is SMNVEV (reference sequence). The CDR3 covers 15 residues. V gave up 8 bases and J gave up 0 bases, with 15 bases separating them. The CDR3: CASLTGLTSTDTQYF. The CDR3 DNA sequence: TGTGCCAGCCTTACGGGACTGACTAGCACAGATACGCAGTATTTT.

This chain links TRBV27 with TRBJ1-2; D may be TRBD1 (5 bases). Germline loops: CDR1 MNHEY, CDR2 SMNVEV (reference sequence). The V end lost 5 bases, the J end lost 3 bases, and 7 bases lay between the germline ends. The CDR3 sequence is 12 residues long. CDR3 nucleotides: TGTGCCAGCAGTGGGGGGGACTATGGCTACACCTTC. Translating gives CASSGGDYGYTF.

This clonotype has at least ten counts. This chain joins TRBV11-2 and TRBJ2-1; 8 bases are a match to TRBD2. Germline CDR1 reads SGHAT; CDR2 reads FQNNGV. The V gene end was trimmed by 5 bases and the J gene end by 10 bases; junction bases not matched to a gene: 7. The CDR3 spans 13 residues. CDR3 DNA sequence: TGTGCCAGCAGCCCGGGACTAGGCGGGGAGCAGTTCTTC. It codes for CASSPGLGGEQFF.

The sample holds a few counts of this clonotype. The rearrangement uses TRBV7-3 and TRBJ2-2; D is undetermined. The CDR3 is 15 residues long. With 5 bases removed from V and 6 bases from J, the gap between germline ends came to 16 bases. Germline V gene sequence: CDR1 SGHTA, CDR2 FQGTGA. CDR3 loop: CASSPYTSGAGELFF. CDR3 coding DNA: TGTGCCAGCAGCCCTTACACCTCCGGAGCCGGGGAGCTGTTTTTT.

This clonotype has only a few counts. This rearrangement joins TRBV10-1 to TRBJ2-7; 11 bases align to TRBD2. The CDR3 has 14 residues. V lost 4 bases and J lost 6; bases outside the gene matches: 5. Germline loops: CDR1 WNHNN, CDR2 SYGVQD (reference sequence). The CDR3 bases are TGCGCCAGCAGTGGTACTAGCGGGAGTGGCGAGCAGTACTTC. Its protein is CASSGTSGSGEQYF.

Ten or more counts support this clonotype. The chain has TRBV2 and TRBJ1-5; D is unclear. The CDR3 totals 15 residues. Trimming left V 2 bases short and J 5 bases short, with 13 bases between. The germline V gene encodes CDR1 SNHLY and CDR2 FYNNEI. The CDR3, as DNA: TGTGCCAGCAGTGAACTGGGCGACGGGGATCAGCCCCAGCATTTT. It yields the protein CASSELGDGDQPQHF.

Many counts were recorded for this clonotype. The V gene is TRBV12-3 or TRBV12-4, the J gene TRBJ2-7; 9 nucleotides match TRBD2. There are 15 residues in the CDR3. Unmatched junction bases numbered 8, after V lost 5 bases and J lost 3 bases. CDR3 sequence reads: CASSPFGREGYEQYF. The CDR3 DNA follows: TGTGCCAGCAGTCCGTTTGGGCGGGAGGGCTACGAGCAGTACTTC.

This clonotype was observed a handful of times. V and J are TRBV6-7 and TRBJ2-5, with 12 bases fitting TRBD2. TRBV6-7 is treated as an ORF (open reading frame) with a function not yet certain. The V gene end was trimmed by 5 bases and the J gene end by 1 base; junction bases not matched to a gene: 11. The CDR3 is 18 amino acids. CDR3 in DNA: TGTGCCAGCAGTCCGTCTAGCGGGGGGGCCCGGTCCCAAGAGACCCAGTACTTC. This codes for CASSPSSGGARSQETQYF.

This clonotype was observed a few times. The chain recombines TRBV23-1 with TRBJ2-3; unclear D gene. TRBV23-1 is noted as an ORF with a role that remains uncertain. The V end was cut by 2 bases, the J end by 0 bases, with 9 bases between. The CDR3 loop spans 15 amino acids. The CDR3 coding sequence is TGCGCCAGCAGTCAAGTTCCCACAAGCACAGATACGCAGTATTTT. It is translated as CASSQVPTSTDTQYF.

This clonotype was counted only a few times. This chain connects TRBV6-1 to TRBJ2-1; D unclear. This CDR3 is 15 amino acids long. The V end was cut by 0 bases, the J end by 3 bases, with 9 bases between. The germline CDR1 and CDR2 sequences are MNHNS and SASEGT. The chain's CDR3 is CASSEASGYYNEQFF. CDR3 nucleotides: TGTGCCAGCAGTGAAGCGTCCGGATACTACAATGAGCAGTTCTTC.

This clonotype was found many times. V is TRBV4-3 and J is TRBJ1-3; the D is unclear. This CDR3 contains 16 residues. V lost 0 bases, J lost 4 bases, and 13 bases lay in between. Germline loops: CDR1 LGHNA, CDR2 YSLEER. CDR3 region: CASSQDSFSRGNTIYF. CDR3 nucleotide sequence: TGCGCCAGCAGCCAAGATAGCTTTTCCAGGGGAAACACCATATATTTT.

This clonotype was observed a handful of times. V usage is TRBV9 and J usage is TRBJ2-1; a weak D match, TRBD2 (7 bases). The CDR3 has 15 amino acids. Germline-derived CDR1 and CDR2 are SGDLS and YYNGEE. V was trimmed by 0 bases and J by 7 bases, leaving 14 bases between them. For the CDR3, the DNA is TGTGCCAGCAGCGTAGGAGGGGGGGGCACGAATGAGCAGTTCTTC. Protein: CASSVGGGGTNEQFF.

The gene calls are TRBV9 and TRBJ2-5; TRBD2 aligns across 10 bases. The CDR3 has 15 residues. CDR1 is SGDLS, CDR2 YYNGEE, per germline. The V segment lost 2 bases and the J segment 2 bases; nucleotides outside the gene matches: 3. CDR3 nucleotide sequence: TGTGCCAGCAGCGTCGGACTAGCGGTACAAGAGACCCAGTACTTC. Encoded protein: CASSVGLAVQETQYF.

This clonotype was counted a few times. The J gene is TRBJ1-1, the V gene TRBV7-9; no reliable D call. The V and J ends lost 2 bases and 5 bases respectively, with 12 bases between them. Per the germline V gene, CDR1 is SEHNR and CDR2 is FQNEAQ (reference sequence). CDR3 length: 14 amino acids. The CDR3 reads CASSLPQTGTEAFF. DNA for the CDR3: TGTGCCAGCAGCTTACCACAGACGGGGACTGAAGCTTTCTTT.

The sample holds a few counts of this clonotype. The chain uses TRBV6-1 and TRBJ2-1; 10 bases are shared with TRBD2. Germline assignment: CDR1 MNHNS and CDR2 SASEGT. The CDR3 extends over 14 amino acids. The trim removed 5 bases at V and 9 bases at J, leaving 7 bases unmatched. The CDR3 region has the DNA TGTGCCAGCAGTCGACTAGCGGGTGCCGGTGAGCAGTTCTTC. Translating it yields CASSRLAGAGEQFF.